This T cell receptor (beta chain) was sequenced in a study of CD8 T cells in Susac syndrome. V shed 2 bases and J shed 2 bases, with 7 bases lying between them. The CDR3 consists of 14 residues. Germline CDR1 MNHEY, CDR2 SVGEGT. About 0.5 to 1 ug RNA was reverse transcribed with random hexamers. Multiplex immunoSEQ PCR targeted 54 Vbeta and 13 Jbeta TCR beta segments. MiXCR was run by TCRdb on the immunoSEQ multiplex PCR reads, yielding one entry per CDR3 protein. The sample carries 200,000 to 300,000 distinct CDR3 sequences, roughly 95% recorded once. The chain combines TRBV6-2 or TRBV6-3 with TRBJ1-5, with D possibly TRBD1 on 6 matching bases. Specimen: CD4+ T cells from PBMCs. The receptor was derived from a human donor with Susac syndrome. The CDR3 coding sequence is TGTGCCAGCAGTTACCACAGGGGCAATCAGCCCCAGCATTTT. This codes for CASSYHRGNQPQHF.